The T cell receptor (beta chain) under discussion was sequenced for a study of cytomegalovirus exposure and HLA in healthy donors. As for the study in general: Earlier, some 170 million T cells were analyzed, and around 100 million unique TCR beta sequences were found among them. Study-wide results and caveats: Differences between HLA loci emerged in a later analysis of TCR association rates, with DRB1 most and HLA-C fewest. According to an earlier analysis, most TCR beta V segments yielded productive rearrangements about 90% or about 30% of the time. Sequencing depth roughly uniform across donors was assumed in presence/absence analyses.

With regard to this clone: Its cognate antigen is unknown.

13 Jbeta primers and 60 Vbeta primers were used for the PCR. Assay used: immunoSEQ multiplex PCR; TCRdb lists only in-frame clones, some missing. The sample carries about 31,000 clones, around 87% recorded once. In germline, CDR1 is MDHEN, CDR2 SYDVKM. V gave up 2 bases and J gave up 0 bases, with 12 bases separating them. The CDR3 length is 16 residues. This sequence was found in a boy younger than 18 in good health and CMV-seronegative. The chain is built from TRBV28 and TRBJ2-3; D is unresolved. The specimen sequenced was PBMCs. The CDR3 DNA follows: TGTGCCAGCAGTTTAATTACTGAGACTAGCACAGATACGCAGTATTTT. Translating it yields CASSLITETSTDTQYF.